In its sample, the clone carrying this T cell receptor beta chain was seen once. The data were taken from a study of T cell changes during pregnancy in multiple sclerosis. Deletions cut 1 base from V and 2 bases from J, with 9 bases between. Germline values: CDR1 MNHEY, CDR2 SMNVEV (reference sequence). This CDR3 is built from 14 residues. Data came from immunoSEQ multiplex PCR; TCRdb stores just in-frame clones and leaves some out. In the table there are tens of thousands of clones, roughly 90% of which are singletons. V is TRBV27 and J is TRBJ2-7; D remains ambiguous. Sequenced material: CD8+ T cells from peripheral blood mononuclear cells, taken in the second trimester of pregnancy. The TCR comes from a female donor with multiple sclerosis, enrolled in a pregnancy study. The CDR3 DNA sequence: TGTGCCAGCAGTTTATTGTCGCGGACCTACGAGCAGTACTTC. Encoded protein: CASSLLSRTYEQYF.